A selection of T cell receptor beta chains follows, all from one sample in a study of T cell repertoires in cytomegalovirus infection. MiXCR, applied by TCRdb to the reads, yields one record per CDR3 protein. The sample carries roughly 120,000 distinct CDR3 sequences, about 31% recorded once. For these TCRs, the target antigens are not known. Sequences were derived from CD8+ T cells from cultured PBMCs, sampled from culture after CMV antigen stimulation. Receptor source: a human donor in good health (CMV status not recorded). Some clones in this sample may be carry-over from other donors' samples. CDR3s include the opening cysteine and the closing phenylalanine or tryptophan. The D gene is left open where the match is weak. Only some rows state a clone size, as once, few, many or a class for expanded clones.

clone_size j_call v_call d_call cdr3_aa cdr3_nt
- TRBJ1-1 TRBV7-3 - CASSSHASGHTEAFF TGTGCCAGCAGCTCCCACGCTTCGGGGCACACTGAAGCTTTCTTT
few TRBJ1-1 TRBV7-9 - CASSLAGGSKGGTEAFF TGTGCCAGCAGCTTAGCGGGCGGATCCAAGGGGGGAACTGAAGCTTTCTTT
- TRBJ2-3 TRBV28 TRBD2 CASSSSGFRTDTQYF TGTGCCAGCAGTTCTAGCGGTTTCCGCACAGATACGCAGTATTTT
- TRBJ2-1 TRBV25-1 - CASSEPDRYNEQFF TGTGCCAGCAGTGAACCGGACCGCTACAATGAGCAGTTCTTC
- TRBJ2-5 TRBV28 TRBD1 CASRQATGLNGTTQYF TGTGCCAGCAGGCAGGCGACAGGGTTGAACGGGACGACCCAGTACTTC
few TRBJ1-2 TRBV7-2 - CASSLGGGYGYTF TGTGCCAGCAGCTTAGGAGGGGGTTATGGCTACACCTTC
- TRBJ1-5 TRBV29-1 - CSVKGLVQFESQPQHF TGCAGCGTGAAGGGATTGGTACAGTTCGAGTCGCAGCCCCAGCATTTT
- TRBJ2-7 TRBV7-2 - CASSLADLPSYEQYF TGTGCCAGCAGCTTAGCAGACTTACCCTCCTACGAGCAGTACTTC
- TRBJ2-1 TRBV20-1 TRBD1 CSARDRGRYNEQFF TGCAGTGCTAGAGACAGGGGGCGGTACAATGAGCAGTTCTTC
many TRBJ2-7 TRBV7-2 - CASSPDSFYEQYF TGTGCCAGCAGCCCGGACAGTTTCTACGAGCAGTACTTC
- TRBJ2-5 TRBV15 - CATSSVLPGDVQETQYF TGTGCCACCAGCAGTGTACTACCCGGTGACGTACAAGAGACCCAGTACTTC
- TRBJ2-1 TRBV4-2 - CASSRGTSSYNEQFF TGTGCCAGCAGCCGGGGGACAAGCTCCTACAATGAGCAGTTCTTC
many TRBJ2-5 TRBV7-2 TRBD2 CASSLANVGLAGRETQYF TGTGCCAGCAGCTTAGCGAACGTGGGACTAGCGGGGCGGGAGACCCAGTACTTC
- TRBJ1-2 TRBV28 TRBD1 CASSLTWGDRWNYGYTF TGTGCCAGCAGCCTAACTTGGGGGGACAGGTGGAACTATGGCTACACCTTC
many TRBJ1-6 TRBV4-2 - CASSNRRREIYNSPLHF TGTGCCAGCAGCAACCGGAGGCGGGAGATCTATAATTCACCCCTCCACTTT
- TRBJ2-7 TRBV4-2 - CASSQEPSYEQYF TGTGCCAGCAGCCAAGAACCCTCTTACGAGCAGTACTTC
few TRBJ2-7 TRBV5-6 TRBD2 CASRVAGGGYEQYF TGTGCCAGCAGGGTAGCGGGGGGTGGATACGAGCAGTACTTC
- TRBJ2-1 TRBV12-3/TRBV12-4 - CASSLYHEQFF TGTGCCAGCAGTTTATACCATGAGCAGTTCTTC
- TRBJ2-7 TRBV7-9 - CASSSGRAEQYF TGTGCCAGCAGCTCGGGACGCGCCGAGCAGTACTTC
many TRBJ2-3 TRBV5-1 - CASSFLDGDIDTQYF TGCGCCAGCAGCTTTCTCGACGGAGACATCGATACGCAGTATTTT
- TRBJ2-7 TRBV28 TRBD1 CASSQGGGQGNEQYF TGTGCCAGCAGCCAAGGTGGGGGACAGGGAAACGAGCAGTACTTC
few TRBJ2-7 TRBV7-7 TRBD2 CASSLALSHGAGEQYF TGTGCTAGCAGCTTAGCTCTGTCCCACGGAGCGGGGGAGCAGTACTTC
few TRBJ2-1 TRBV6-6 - CASSTRQYNEQFF TGTGCCAGCAGTACTCGACAGTACAATGAGCAGTTCTTC
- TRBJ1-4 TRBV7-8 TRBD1 CANSLDSTGQEKLFF TGTGCCAACAGCTTAGACTCGACAGGGCAAGAAAAACTGTTTTTT
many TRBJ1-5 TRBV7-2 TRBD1 CASSPDRAYSNQPQHF TGTGCCAGCAGTCCTGACAGGGCTTATAGCAATCAGCCCCAGCATTTT
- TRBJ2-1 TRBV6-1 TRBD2 CASSYQAGGANEQFF TGTGCCAGCAGTTACCAAGCGGGGGGTGCAAATGAGCAGTTCTTC
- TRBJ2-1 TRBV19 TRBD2 CASSFSGVLYNEQFF TGTGCCAGTAGTTTTAGCGGGGTCCTCTACAATGAGCAGTTCTTC
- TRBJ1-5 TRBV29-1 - CSVWSGDNQPQHF TGCAGCGTTTGGTCGGGGGACAATCAGCCCCAGCATTTT
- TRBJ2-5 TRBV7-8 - CASSLFSSGRGQETQYF TGTGCCAGCAGCTTATTTTCTAGCGGCAGGGGACAAGAGACCCAGTACTTC
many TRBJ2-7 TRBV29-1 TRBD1 CSVCGTGGNEQYF TGCAGCGTTTGCGGGACAGGGGGCAACGAGCAGTACTTC
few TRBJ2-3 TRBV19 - CASSIDLGQIRLNTQYF TGTGCCAGTAGTATAGATCTGGGGCAAATTCGACTAAATACGCAGTATTTT
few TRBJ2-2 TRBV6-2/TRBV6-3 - CASRRAYTGELFF TGTGCCAGCAGGCGCGCCTACACCGGGGAGCTGTTTTTT
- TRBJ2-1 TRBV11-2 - CASSLSLGETNEQFF TGTGCCAGCAGCTTAAGCCTGGGGGAAACAAATGAGCAGTTCTTC
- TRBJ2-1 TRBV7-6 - CASSLGEGVYTEQFF TGTGCCAGCAGCCTAGGGGAAGGGGTGTACACTGAGCAGTTCTTC
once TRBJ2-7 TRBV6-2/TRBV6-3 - CAGSYDLGDIPETYEQYF TGTGCCGGCAGTTACGACCTGGGGGACATCCCTGAAACCTACGAGCAGTACTTC
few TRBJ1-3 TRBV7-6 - CASIEDSSGNTIYF TGTGCCAGCATCGAAGACAGCTCTGGAAACACCATATATTTT
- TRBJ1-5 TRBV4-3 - CASSQDPRIQPQHF TGCGCCAGCAGCCAAGATCCGAGGATCCAGCCCCAGCATTTT
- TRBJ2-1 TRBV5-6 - CASSLTRGGVSYNEQFF TGTGCCAGCAGCTTAACGAGAGGAGGGGTATCCTACAATGAGCAGTTCTTC
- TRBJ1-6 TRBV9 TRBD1 CASSEGDRVYSLHF TGTGCCAGCAGCGAGGGGGACAGGGTTTACTCCCTCCACTTT
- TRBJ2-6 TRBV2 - CASRPRTPNSSGANVLTF TGTGCCAGCAGACCTCGGACACCGAATAGCTCTGGGGCCAACGTCCTGACTTTC
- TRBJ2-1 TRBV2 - CASRKDSSSYNEQFF TGTGCCAGCAGAAAAGACAGCAGCTCCTACAATGAGCAGTTCTTC
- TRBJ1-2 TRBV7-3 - CASSLTEEPHGYTF TGTGCCAGCAGCTTAACGGAGGAACCCCATGGCTACACCTTC
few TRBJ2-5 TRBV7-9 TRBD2 CASSLPHSGGEETQYF TGTGCCAGCAGCTTACCGCATAGCGGGGGGGAAGAGACCCAGTACTTC
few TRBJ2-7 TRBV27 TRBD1 CASSPSRDREYEQYF TGTGCCAGCAGTCCGTCCCGGGACAGGGAATACGAGCAGTACTTC
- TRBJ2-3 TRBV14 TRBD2 CASSLEAGTSTDTQYF TGTGCCAGCAGCCTTGAAGCGGGGACTAGCACAGATACGCAGTATTTT
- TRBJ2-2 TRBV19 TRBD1 CAIETGAAGELFF TGTGCCATTGAGACAGGGGCGGCCGGGGAGCTGTTTTTT
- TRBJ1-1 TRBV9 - CASSVVGVPGAEAFF TGTGCCAGCAGCGTAGTAGGAGTACCGGGGGCTGAAGCTTTCTTT
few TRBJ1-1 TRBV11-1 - CASSASLGFETEAFF TGTGCCAGCAGCGCATCCCTGGGCTTTGAGACTGAAGCTTTCTTT
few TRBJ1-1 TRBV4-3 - CASSQDSDTEAFF TGCGCCAGCAGCCAAGATTCTGACACTGAAGCTTTCTTT
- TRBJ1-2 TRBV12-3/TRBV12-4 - CASKPSVGGPGYTF TGTGCCAGCAAGCCCTCGGTCGGGGGCCCTGGCTACACCTTC
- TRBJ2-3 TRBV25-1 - CASGLGAGSTDTQYF TGTGCCAGCGGGCTGGGGGCAGGGAGCACAGATACGCAGTATTTT
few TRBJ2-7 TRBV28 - CASSEDYEQYF TGTGCCAGCAGTGAAGATTACGAGCAGTACTTC
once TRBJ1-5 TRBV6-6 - CASSPGHLRGNQPQHF TGTGCCAGCAGCCCGGGACATCTCAGAGGCAATCAGCCCCAGCATTTT
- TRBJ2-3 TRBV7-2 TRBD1 CASSTGGADTQYF TGTGCCAGCAGTACAGGGGGCGCAGATACGCAGTATTTT
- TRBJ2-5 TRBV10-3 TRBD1 CAISRNRGEQETQYF TGTGCCATCAGCCGGAACAGGGGGGAACAAGAGACCCAGTACTTC